A selection of T cell receptor beta chains follows, all from one sample in a study of T cell changes during pregnancy in multiple sclerosis. The repertoire was sequenced with immunoSEQ multiplex PCR; TCRdb's copy has only in-frame clones and lacks some. The sample consists of over 80,000 clones, roughly nine tenths of them appearing once. The sample in question was peripheral blood, obtained in the second trimester of pregnancy. All receptors come from a female donor in good health, enrolled as a control in a pregnancy study. CDR3s leave out the opening cysteine and the closing phenylalanine or tryptophan. Fields, in order: J gene, V gene, CDR3 protein.

>TRBJ2-7|TRBV6-1
ASSEAQGLDIYEQY
>TRBJ1-2|TRBV25-1
ASSEAPGPYGYT
>TRBJ1-1|TRBV7-9
ASSLGRGNTEAF
>TRBJ1-6|TRBV9
ASSAPTDSSLH
>TRBJ2-5|TRBV2
ASSDDRLAGGGETQY
>TRBJ1-3|TRBV5-1
ASSLAGGNSGNTIY
>TRBJ2-7|TRBV7-2
ASSLDLGQAQYEQY
>TRBJ2-3|TRBV27
ASSLTARRADTQY
>TRBJ1-1|TRBV4-2
ASSPRGRGLNTEAF
>TRBJ1-5|TRBV2
ASSVYRAGNQPQH
>TRBJ2-7|TRBV19
ASSIGPGVTYEQY
>TRBJ1-6|TRBV28
ASSFPGQPNSPLH
>TRBJ1-6|TRBV6-6
ASSYSGQANNSPLH
>TRBJ1-5|TRBV7-2
ASSLASQGSNQPQH
>TRBJ2-3|TRBV28
ASSKKGLTGGGDTQY
>TRBJ2-1|TRBV27
ASSTAGGYNEQF
>TRBJ1-5|TRBV9
ASSATGGNQPQH